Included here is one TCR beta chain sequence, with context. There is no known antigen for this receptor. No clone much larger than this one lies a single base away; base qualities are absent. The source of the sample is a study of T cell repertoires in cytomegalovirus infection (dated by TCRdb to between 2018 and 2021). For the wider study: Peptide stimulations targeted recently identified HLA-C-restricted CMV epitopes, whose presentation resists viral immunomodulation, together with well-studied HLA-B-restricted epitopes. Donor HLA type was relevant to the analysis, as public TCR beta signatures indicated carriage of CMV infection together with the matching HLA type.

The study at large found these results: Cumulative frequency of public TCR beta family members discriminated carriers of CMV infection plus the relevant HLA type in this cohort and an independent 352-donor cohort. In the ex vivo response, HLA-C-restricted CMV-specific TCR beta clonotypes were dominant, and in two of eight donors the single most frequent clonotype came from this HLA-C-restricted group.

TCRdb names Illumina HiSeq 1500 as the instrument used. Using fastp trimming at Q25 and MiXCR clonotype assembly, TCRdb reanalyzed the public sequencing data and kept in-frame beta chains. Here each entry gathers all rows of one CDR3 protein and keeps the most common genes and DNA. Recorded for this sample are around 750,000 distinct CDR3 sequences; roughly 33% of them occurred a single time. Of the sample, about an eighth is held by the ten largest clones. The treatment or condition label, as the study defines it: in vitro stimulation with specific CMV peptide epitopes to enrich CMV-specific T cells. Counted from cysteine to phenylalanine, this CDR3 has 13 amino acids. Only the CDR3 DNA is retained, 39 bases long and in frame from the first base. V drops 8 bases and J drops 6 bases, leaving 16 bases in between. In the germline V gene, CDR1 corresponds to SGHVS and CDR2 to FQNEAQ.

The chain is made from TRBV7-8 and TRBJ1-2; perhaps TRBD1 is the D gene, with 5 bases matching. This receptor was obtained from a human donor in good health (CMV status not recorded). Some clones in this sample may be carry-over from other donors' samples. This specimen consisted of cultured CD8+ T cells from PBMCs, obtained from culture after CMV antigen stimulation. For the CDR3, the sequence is CASGRGSGDGYTF. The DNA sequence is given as TGTGCCAGCGGAAGGGGATCGGGTGATGGCTACACCTTC. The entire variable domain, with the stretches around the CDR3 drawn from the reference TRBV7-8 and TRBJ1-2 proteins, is GAGVSQSPRYKVAKRGQDVALRCDPISGHVSLFWYQQALGQGPEFLTYFQNEAQLDKSGLPSDRFFAERPEGSVSTLKIQRTQQEDSAVYLCASGRGSGDGYTFGSGTRLTVV.